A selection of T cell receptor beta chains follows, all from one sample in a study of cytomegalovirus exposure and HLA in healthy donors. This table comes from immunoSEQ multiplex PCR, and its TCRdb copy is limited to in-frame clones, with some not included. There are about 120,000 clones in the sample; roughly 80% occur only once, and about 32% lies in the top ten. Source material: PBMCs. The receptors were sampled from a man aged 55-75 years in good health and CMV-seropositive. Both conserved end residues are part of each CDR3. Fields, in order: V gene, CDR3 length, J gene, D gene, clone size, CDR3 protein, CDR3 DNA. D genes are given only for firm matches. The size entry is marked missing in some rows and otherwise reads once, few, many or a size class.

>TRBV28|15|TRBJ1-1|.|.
CASSLPTRGKYEAFF
TGTGCCAGCAGTTTACCGACCCGAGGGAAGTATGAAGCTTTCTTT
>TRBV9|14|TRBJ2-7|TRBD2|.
CASSEASGAYEQYF
TGTGCCAGCAGCGAGGCTAGCGGTGCCTACGAGCAGTACTTC
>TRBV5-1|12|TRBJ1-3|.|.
CASSFQGNTIYF
TGCGCCAGCAGCTTCCAGGGAAACACCATATATTTT
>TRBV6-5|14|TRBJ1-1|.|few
CASSYSGGGTEAFF
TGTGCCAGCAGTTACTCAGGGGGGGGGACTGAAGCTTTCTTT
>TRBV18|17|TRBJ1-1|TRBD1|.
CASSQTGVQSQNTEAFF
TGTGCCAGCTCACAAACAGGGGTCCAATCCCAAAACACTGAAGCTTTCTTT
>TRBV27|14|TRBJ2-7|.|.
CASSPQGPHYEQYF
TGTGCCAGCAGTCCACAGGGCCCACACTACGAGCAGTACTTC
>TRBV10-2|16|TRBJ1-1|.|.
CASSERQGNMNTEAFF
TGCGCCAGCAGTGAGCGGCAGGGTAACATGAACACTGAAGCTTTCTTT
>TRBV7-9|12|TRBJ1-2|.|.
CASSRGAYGYTF
TGTGCCAGCAGCCGGGGGGCTTATGGCTACACCTTC
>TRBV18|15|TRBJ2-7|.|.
CASSPPARAGYEQYF
TGTGCCAGCTCACCACCGGCTCGCGCGGGCTACGAGCAGTACTTC
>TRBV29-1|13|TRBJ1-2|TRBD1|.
CSVPGTGGPGYTF
TGCAGCGTGCCTGGGACAGGGGGCCCTGGCTACACCTTC
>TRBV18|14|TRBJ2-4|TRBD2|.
CASSPGGAENIQYF
TGTGCCAGCTCGCCGGGGGGGGCTGAAAACATTCAGTACTTC
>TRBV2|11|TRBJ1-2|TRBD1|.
CASRRDRGSTF
TGTGCCAGCAGGCGAGACAGGGGCTCAACCTTC
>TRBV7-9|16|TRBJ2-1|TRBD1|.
CASSRIRAGGFDEQFF
TGTGCCAGCAGCCGAATAAGGGCAGGGGGTTTCGATGAGCAGTTCTTC
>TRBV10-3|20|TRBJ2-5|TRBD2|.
CAISDPTGTSGGSRFETQYF
TGTGCCATCAGTGACCCGACCGGGACTAGCGGGGGGAGTCGTTTCGAGACCCAGTACTTC
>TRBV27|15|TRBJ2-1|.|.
CASSPTAGINNEQFF
TGTGCCAGCAGTCCCACTGCGGGGATCAACAATGAGCAGTTCTTC
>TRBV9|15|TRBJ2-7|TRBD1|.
CASSLRTGSSYEQYF
TGTGCCAGCAGCCTCCGGACAGGGAGCTCCTACGAGCAGTACTTC